The 27 T cell receptor beta chains given below trace back to one sample, sequenced in a study of T cell responses to AZD1222 COVID-19 vaccine. TCRdb's table, derived via immunoSEQ multiplex PCR, lists solely in-frame clones and lacks some. The sample gives around 130,000 clones, approximately 90% of which show up once; over 9% is in the top ten. The material was peripheral blood, obtained 28 days after the second AZD1222 dose. The receptors shown here come from an adult who received the AZD1222 COVID-19 vaccine.

This clone was counted once. The chain employs TRBV5-1 and TRBJ2-1; 8 nucleotides line up with TRBD2. The J segment lost 4 bases and the V segment lost 0 bases, leaving 3 bases of the junction unmatched. Germline lookup yields CDR1 SGHRS and CDR2 YFSETQ. This CDR3 is built from 15 residues. CDR3 region: CASSLATSGYNEQFF. The CDR3 region has the DNA TGCGCCAGCAGCTTGGCCACTAGCGGATACAATGAGCAGTTCTTC.

The genes are TRBV20-1 and TRBJ2-2; no clear D gene. Germline CDR1 and CDR2: DFQATT and SNEGSKA (reference sequence). The germline V and J ends were trimmed by 3 bases and 2 bases, with 10 bases remaining between them. The CDR3 runs to 14 residues. The CDR3 nucleotides read TGCAGTGCTAGTGGTGGCAGAAACACCGGGGAGCTGTTTTTT. Its translation is CSASGGRNTGELFF.

The chain carries TRBV27 and TRBJ1-2; maybe TRBD1 (6 bases). CDR3 size: 13 residues. V was clipped by 5 bases and J by 3 bases, with 10 bases between them. CDR1 and CDR2 from the germline V gene are MNHEY and SMNVEV (reference sequence). CDR3 nucleotide sequence: TGTGCCAGCAGTACCGGACAGCACTATGGCTACACCTTC. Protein product: CASSTGQHYGYTF.

The rearrangement uses TRBV18 and TRBJ1-5, with 9 positions matching TRBD1. CDR3 length equals 15 residues. V lost 5 bases, J lost 3 bases, and 5 bases stayed unmatched. The V gene's germline CDR1 is KGHSH and CDR2 LQKENI. The CDR3 DNA is TGTGCCAGCTCAACCGGGACAGGGTTCAATCAGCCCCAGCATTTT. Amino acid sequence: CASSTGTGFNQPQHF.

This clone was seen only once. This sequence joins TRBV6-5 and TRBJ1-5; tentatively, D is TRBD1 (5 bases). Trimming stripped 5 bases from V and 3 bases from J, with 14 bases between. CDR3 size: 15 residues. From germline, CDR1 is MNHEY and CDR2 SVGAGI. CDR3 bases: TGTGCCAGCAGTCCCGGGGCGCGGCTCAATCAGCCCCAGCATTTT. Residues: CASSPGARLNQPQHF.

This clone came up once. This chain joins TRBV7-2 and TRBJ1-5, with D uncertain. Germline lookup yields CDR1 SGHTA and CDR2 FQGNSA. The V gene lost 5 bases and the J gene lost 5 bases, with 7 bases spanning the gap. The CDR3 covers 12 residues. The CDR3 bases are TGTGCCAGCAGCAGAGCTTATCAGCCCCAGCATTTT. Protein: CASSRAYQPQHF.

V and J are TRBV19 and TRBJ1-4; 7 nucleotides align to TRBD1. The CDR3 is made up of 14 amino acids. Per germline, CDR1 LNHDA and CDR2 SQIVND (reference sequence). This CDR3 reads CASERARGNEKLFF. CDR3 coding DNA: TGTGCTTCAGAGAGGGCCAGGGGGAATGAAAAACTGTTTTTT.

V and J are TRBV3-1 (or the pseudogene TRBV3-2) and TRBJ2-1; no definite D call. V gave up 2 bases and J gave up 8 bases, with 7 bases separating them. The CDR3 has 12 amino acids. Germline assignment: CDR1 LGHDT and CDR2 YNNKEL (reference sequence). In DNA form, the CDR3 reads TGTGCCAGCAGCCAAAGTAATTATGAGCAGTTCTTC. Protein: CASSQSNYEQFF.

The chain is built from TRBV28 and TRBJ1-2; D perhaps matches TRBD1 (5 bases). In germline, CDR1 is MDHEN, CDR2 SYDVKM. The CDR3 is 16 amino acids. Trimming cost V 5 bases and J 4 bases, with 20 bases left between them. The CDR3 is CASSRPGTLPGYGYTF. The CDR3 bases are TGTGCCAGCAGTCGCCCCGGGACCCTCCCGGGCTATGGCTACACCTTC.

This clone was counted once. The CDR3 DNA sequence: TGTGCCAGCAGGCGGGGGGCGGCCTATGGCTACACCTTC. It translates to CASRRGAAYGYTF. This chain connects TRBV12-3 or TRBV12-4 to TRBJ1-2; possibly TRBD1 for D (6 bases). The CDR3 is 13 amino acids. Deletions cut 6 bases from V and 4 bases from J, with 12 bases between.

The chain combines TRBV19 with TRBJ2-7, with a possible D match to TRBD1 (5 bases). Between the trimmed V and J ends, which lost 4 bases and 6 bases, there was a span of 13 bases. This CDR3 comprises 13 residues. Looked up from germline, CDR1 is LNHDA and CDR2 is SQIVND (reference sequence). Here the CDR3 reads CASSKRQIAEQYF. CDR3 DNA sequence: TGTGCCAGTAGTAAGCGACAGATTGCCGAGCAGTACTTC.

The chain combines TRBV5-4 with TRBJ1-1; TRBD1 matches at 7 bases. This CDR3 contains 16 residues. Unmatched junction bases numbered 8, after V lost 3 bases and J lost 0 bases. CDR1 and CDR2 (germline): SGHNT, YYREEE (reference sequence). CDR3 amino acids: CASSSLIGTVNTEAFF. CDR3 sequence (DNA): TGTGCCAGCAGCTCTCTTATAGGGACAGTGAACACTGAAGCTTTCTTT.

V is TRBV15 and J is TRBJ1-2; maybe TRBD1 (5 bases). Trimming took off 0 bases at V and 1 base at J, with 9 bases between the two ends. The CDR3 contains 15 residues. The germline gives CDR1 LNHNV, CDR2 YYDKDF (reference sequence). CDR3 sequence reads: CATSRELGGNYGYTF. The CDR3 nucleotides read TGTGCCACCAGCAGAGAGCTCGGGGGTAACTATGGCTACACCTTC.

The chain joins TRBV4-1 to TRBJ1-5; D unclear. The CDR3 spans 17 residues. Germline lookup yields CDR1 MGHRA and CDR2 YSYEKL. V lost 0 bases to trimming and J lost 0 bases, with 12 bases between them. CDR3 DNA: TGCGCCAGCAGCCAAGATCGGAATACCTATAGCAATCAGCCCCAGCATTTT. It codes for CASSQDRNTYSNQPQHF.

The chain links TRBV7-9 to TRBJ2-1; unclear D gene. From germline, CDR1 is SEHNR and CDR2 FQNEAQ (reference sequence). With 7 bases removed from V and 0 bases from J, the gap between germline ends came to 10 bases. The CDR3 is 14 residues long. This CDR3 reads CASTLTGSYNEQFF. The DNA for the CDR3 is TGTGCCAGCACCTTGACTGGCTCCTACAATGAGCAGTTCTTC. Full variable domain (missing parts from reference TRBV7-9 and TRBJ2-1): DTGVSQNPRHKITKRGQNVTFRCDPISEHNRLYWYRQTLGQGPEFLTYFQNEAQLEKSRLLSDRFSAERPKGSFSTLEIQRTEQGDSAMYLCASTLTGSYNEQFFGPGTRLTVL.

This chain links TRBV9 with TRBJ2-5, with a tentative D call TRBD1 (5 bases). This CDR3 contains 14 residues. Trimming left V 0 bases short and J 7 bases short, with 13 bases between. Germline CDR1 and CDR2: SGDLS and YYNGEE. This CDR3 reads CASSVESAQGTQYF. The CDR3 DNA is TGTGCCAGCAGCGTAGAGTCAGCCCAGGGGACCCAGTACTTC.

This sequence joins TRBV2 and TRBJ2-7; 7 nucleotides agree with TRBD1. Per the germline V gene, CDR1 is SNHLY and CDR2 is FYNNEI. The V segment lost 4 bases and the J segment 3 bases; nucleotides outside the gene matches: 3. This CDR3 has 13 residues. CDR3 residues: CASSGGQRYEQYF. The CDR3, as DNA: TGTGCCAGCAGTGGGGGACAGCGCTACGAGCAGTACTTC.

The chain joins TRBV23-1 to TRBJ2-1; tentatively, D is TRBD2 (6 bases). TRBV23-1 qualifies as an ORF whose function is uncertain. The CDR3 runs 14 residues. Trimming took 4 bases from V and 7 from J, leaving 14 bases between them. CDR3 in amino acids: CASSRDFPGNEQFF. In DNA form, the CDR3 reads TGCGCCAGCAGTCGGGACTTCCCCGGGAATGAGCAGTTCTTC.

This clone was counted a single time. The chain couples TRBV29-1 to TRBJ1-1, with D maybe TRBD1 (5 bases). This CDR3 region has 11 residues. The V gene lost 6 bases and the J gene lost 2 bases, with 7 bases spanning the gap. Germline V gene sequence: CDR1 SQVTM, CDR2 ANQGSEA. The CDR3 sequence is CSVTANTEAFF. The CDR3 DNA follows: TGCAGCGTGACAGCTAACACTGAAGCTTTCTTT.

The V call is TRBV19, the J call TRBJ1-1; D gene unclear. V was pared by 3 bases and J by 3 bases, with 8 bases between. The germline CDR1 and CDR2 sequences are LNHDA and SQIVND (reference sequence). This CDR3 has 13 amino acids. In nucleotides, the CDR3 is TGTGCCAGTAGTATTTGGTCTGACACTGAAGCTTTCTTT. Translation gives CASSIWSDTEAFF.

Ten or more counts support this clone. The chain links TRBV19 to TRBJ1-4, with D possibly being TRBD1 (6 bases). The length of the CDR3 is 14 residues. CDR1 is LNHDA, CDR2 SQIVND, per germline (reference sequence). Trimming took 7 bases from V and 2 from J, leaving 11 bases between them. The CDR3 is CASTHRATNEKLFF. In DNA, the CDR3 is TGTGCCAGTACGCACAGGGCCACTAATGAAAAACTGTTTTTT.

The chain recombines TRBV15 with TRBJ1-2, with D unresolved. The CDR3 spans 12 residues. Germline CDR1 LNHNV, CDR2 YYDKDF (reference sequence). Trimming took off 5 bases at V and 5 bases at J, with 9 bases between the two ends. The CDR3 spells CATSGLQYGYTF. Written as DNA, the CDR3 is TGTGCCACCAGCGGGCTACAGTATGGCTACACCTTC.

This clone was picked up a small number of times. The chain joins TRBV24-1 to TRBJ1-2; 9 nucleotides match TRBD1. There are 13 residues in the CDR3. Germline CDR1 KGHDR, CDR2 SFDVKD. The V gene end was trimmed by 5 bases and the J gene end by 6 bases; junction bases not matched to a gene: 3. DNA of the CDR3: TGTGCCACCAGTGGGGGGGACAGGGATGGCTACACCTTC. The encoded protein is CATSGGDRDGYTF.

This chain joins TRBV7-2 and TRBJ2-6; D unresolved. CDR1 is SGHTA and CDR2 is FQGNSA in the germline V gene. The CDR3 extends over 14 amino acids. Trimming pared 5 bases from V and 5 bases from J, leaving 10 bases between. The CDR3 DNA reads as TGTGCCAGCAGCGACCCGTTTAGGGCCAACGTCCTGACTTTC. This gives the protein CASSDPFRANVLTF.

The V gene is TRBV19, the J gene TRBJ1-5; D gene unclear. This CDR3 has 15 amino acids. Germline assignment: CDR1 LNHDA and CDR2 SQIVND (reference sequence). V lost 7 bases to trimming and J lost 5 bases, with 18 bases between them. CDR3: CASTGGLMIHQPQHF. The CDR3 DNA is TGTGCCAGTACCGGTGGACTTATGATCCATCAGCCCCAGCATTTT.

Written as DNA, the CDR3 is TGCAGCGTTGAATTTGGAGTCGGACGGAGAGCTTTCTTT. Amino acids: CSVEFGVGRRAFF. The chain is built from TRBV29-1 and TRBJ1-1; D is unresolved. CDR1 and CDR2 (germline): SQVTM, ANQGSEA. Deletions cut 2 bases from V and 10 bases from J, with 17 bases between. The CDR3 spans 13 residues.

The rearrangement links TRBV4-3 to TRBJ1-5, with no clear D. Germline V gives CDR1 LGHNA, CDR2 YSLEER. V was pared by 0 bases and J by 5 bases, with 8 bases between. The CDR3 has 14 amino acids. In DNA form, the CDR3 reads TGCGCCAGCAGCCAAGAGGCTAGTTATCAGCCCCAGCATTTT. Translating it yields CASSQEASYQPQHF.